What follows describes a single T cell receptor beta chain. This table comes from immunoSEQ multiplex PCR, and its TCRdb copy is limited to in-frame clones, with some not included. This table has roughly 410,000 clones, approximately 89% appearing once. This sample stems from a study of blood T cell repertoires in COVID-19. Looking at the study overall: There were acute and convalescent COVID-19 samples, and they came from the United States, Italy and Spain.

V shed 3 bases and J 11 bases; nucleotides not matched to a gene: 10. The CDR3 length is 13 residues. Germline V lookup: CDR1 SQVTM, CDR2 ANQGSEA. Sequenced material: peripheral blood. This TCR derives from a woman aged 55-70 years with COVID-19, enrolled during active disease. V gene TRBV29-1 combines with J gene TRBJ2-1, with 7 bases that match TRBD1. CDR3 DNA sequence: TGCAGCGTTGAGGGTCCAGAAGGGGGCAAGCAGTTCTTC. Its translation: CSVEGPEGGKQFF.